The 7 T cell receptor beta chains below were found in one sample sequenced in a study of brain T cells in children with intractable seizures. The table came from immunoSEQ multiplex PCR; TCRdb's copy has only in-frame clones and leaves some out. The table records about 64,000 clones, more than 95% of them present only once. The sequences come from peripheral blood, collected at surgery. Receptor source: a boy under two years old with focal cortical dysplasia and intractable seizures.

This clone occurred once. V and J are TRBV6-5 and TRBJ1-6; D ambiguous. The CDR3 length is 14 residues. Per germline, CDR1 MNHEY and CDR2 SVGAGI. The V and J ends lost 10 bases and 4 bases respectively, with 14 bases between them. This chain's CDR3 is CAIPPRVYNSPLHF. In nucleotides, the CDR3 is TGTGCCATCCCCCCCCGGGTTTATAATTCACCCCTCCACTTT.

The chain couples TRBV7-8 to TRBJ2-5; D assignment may be TRBD1 or TRBD2 (5 bases each). V lost 1 base, J lost 3 bases, and 12 bases lay in between. Germline assignment: CDR1 SGHVS and CDR2 FQNEAQ. The length of the CDR3 is 15 residues. The CDR3 reads CASSLVFGGEETQYF. CDR3 sequence (DNA): TGTGCCAGCAGCTTAGTTTTTGGGGGAGAAGAGACCCAGTACTTC.

The chain has TRBV28 and TRBJ2-7, with D perhaps TRBD2 (6 bases). The CDR3 runs to 15 residues. Germline CDR1 reads MDHEN; CDR2 reads SYDVKM. Deletions cut 5 bases from V and 5 bases from J, with 19 bases between. The CDR3 nucleotides read TGTGCCAGCAGTCCACCGGGACTCGATGTTAACGAGCAGTACTTC. Translating it yields CASSPPGLDVNEQYF. Looking up the rest from reference TRBV28 and TRBJ2-7 gives the full variable domain: DVKVTQSSRYLVKRTGEKVFLECVQDMDHENMFWYRQDPGLGLRLIYFSYDVKMKEKGDIPEGYSVSREKKERFSLILESASTNQTSMYLCASSPPGLDVNEQYFGPGTRLTVT.

The CDR3 DNA is TGTGCCAGTAGTTTCCGGGACAGGGTTGCCAATGAGCAGTTCTTC. It yields the protein CASSFRDRVANEQFF. V and J are TRBV19 and TRBJ2-1; 9 bases agree with TRBD1. V shed 5 bases, J shed 6 bases, and the junction held 8 bases outside the gene matches. CDR3 length: 15 residues. Germline V gives CDR1 LNHDA, CDR2 SQIVND (reference sequence).

The chain recombines TRBV19 with TRBJ2-5; 7 bases are a match to TRBD2. Germline trimming cut 5 bases from V and 7 bases from J; bases unmatched to any gene: 7. The CDR3 loop spans 13 amino acids. Germline V gene data show CDR1 as LNHDA and CDR2 as SQIVND (reference sequence). CDR3 protein: CASSPGLEGTQYF. The CDR3 DNA follows: TGTGCCAGTAGTCCTGGACTAGAAGGGACCCAGTACTTC. Together with reference TRBV19 and TRBJ2-5, the CDR3 gives the full variable domain: DGGITQSPKYLFRKEGQNVTLSCEQNLNHDAMYWYRQDPGQGLRLIYYSQIVNDFQKGDIAEGYSVSREKKESFPLTVTSAQKNPTAFYLCASSPGLEGTQYFGPGTRLLVL.

The chain joins TRBV2 to TRBJ2-3; unclear D gene. Per the germline V gene, CDR1 is SNHLY and CDR2 is FYNNEI. Trimming took 11 bases from V and 4 from J, leaving 16 bases between them. The CDR3 covers 13 residues. CDR3 coding DNA: TGTGCCTCCTTCTCGTGGTTCGCAGATACGCAGTATTTT. This sequence encodes CASFSWFADTQYF.

CDR3 coding DNA: TGCGCCAGCAGTGCCAATGTGACAGGGGGTAAACAGCCCCAGCATTTT. As protein: CASSANVTGGKQPQHF. The V and J genes are TRBV10-1 and TRBJ1-5; 9 nucleotides agree with TRBD1. The CDR3 has 16 amino acids. After removal of 4 bases from V and 7 bases from J, the junction contained 11 bases not matched to a gene. Germline V gene sequence: CDR1 WNHNN, CDR2 SYGVQD (reference sequence).